These 2 T cell receptor beta chains were all obtained from the same sample, sequenced in a study of monozygotic twins with inflammatory bowel disease. TCRdb re-called the 5' RACE reads; one entry per CDR3 protein, DNA not given. The sample totals approximately 400,000 distinct CDR3 sequences. Sequenced: blood. The receptors were sampled from a human donor with ulcerative colitis or Crohn's disease, or a healthy co-twin of an affected twin (not recorded which).

The rearrangement links TRBV20-1 to TRBJ2-3; TCRdb indicates TRBD1, and absent DNA this call remains unverified. The CDR3 spans 14 residues. CDR1 DFQATT and CDR2 SNEGSKA come from the germline V gene (reference sequence). This chain's CDR3 is CSARMGAGTDTQYF.

The rearrangement joins TRBV3-1 to TRBJ1-1; as DNA is missing, the TRBD1 call by TCRdb cannot be tested. The CDR3 is 14 amino acids. CDR1 is LGHDT and CDR2 is YNNKEL in the germline V gene (reference sequence). This chain's CDR3 is CANSHLGVNTEAFF. The complete variable domain, with remaining parts taken from reference TRBV3-1 and TRBJ1-1, reads DTAVSQTPKYLVTQMGNDKSIKCEQNLGHDTMYWYKQDSKKFLKIMFSYNNKELIINETVPNRFSPKSPDKAHLNLHINSLELGDSAVYFCANSHLGVNTEAFFGQGTRLTVV.